This TCR beta chain came from a study of T cells after yellow fever vaccination. MiXCR was run by TCRdb on the 5' RACE reads, yielding one entry per CDR3 protein. This sample has nearly 550,000 distinct CDR3 sequences, with about 19% found just once. The CDR3 runs to 13 residues. CDR1 SGHTA and CDR2 FQGNSA come from the germline V gene. Trimming took off 4 bases at V and 4 bases at J, with 10 bases between the two ends. The specimen comprised PBMCs, sampled 15 days after the yellow fever booster vaccination. This sequence originates from a man aged 30 to 45 who received the YFV17D yellow fever vaccine. This chain uses TRBV7-2 with TRBJ1-2, with a tentative D call TRBD1 (5 bases). Here the CDR3 reads CASSSQEIYGYTF. CDR3 nucleotides: TGTGCCAGCAGCTCACAGGAGATCTATGGCTACACCTTC.